These 5 T cell receptor beta chains came from one sample sequenced in a study of vaccination effects on CD4 cells after COVID-19. Using viral peptide pools, the ViraFEST assay grew out antigen-specific CD4+ T cells prior to sequencing. Scientists isolated CD4+ T cells after a roughly ten-day culture period ended. The study found no prior SARS-CoV-2 infection in the vaccine recipients, who tested negative for nucleocapsid antibodies. Some clones are missing from TCRdb's copy, which holds only in-frame ones; the method was immunoSEQ multiplex PCR. The sample records about 68,000 clones, 80% being singletons. Antigen specificity for these receptors is unknown. The material sequenced was CD4+ T cells from PBMCs cultured with SARS-CoV-2 spike peptides, taken before COVID-19 vaccination. Receptors originate from a human donor who received a COVID-19 vaccine.

The chain carries TRBV3-1 (or the pseudogene TRBV3-2) and TRBJ2-1; D unresolved. The V gene lost 0 bases and the J gene lost 4 bases, with 7 bases spanning the gap. The CDR3 totals 14 residues. From germline, CDR1 is LGHDT and CDR2 YNNKEL (reference sequence). CDR3: CASSQDPGYNEQFF. CDR3 coding DNA: TGTGCCAGCAGCCAAGACCCCGGATACAATGAGCAGTTCTTC.

The J gene is TRBJ1-2, the V gene TRBV28, with unresolved D. The CDR3 has 13 residues. The V gene's germline CDR1 is MDHEN and CDR2 SYDVKM. Trimming took 6 bases from V and 4 from J, leaving 12 bases between them. In DNA form, the CDR3 reads TGTGCCAGCAGCCGCCAGGAAAGCTATGGCTACACCTTC. Protein product: CASSRQESYGYTF.

The chain joins TRBV5-1 to TRBJ2-2; 7 positions agree with TRBD2. The CDR3 runs 13 residues. With V trimmed by 4 bases and J by 7 bases, 4 bases remained unmatched. The germline gives CDR1 SGHRS, CDR2 YFSETQ. This chain's CDR3 is CASSPPGGGELFF. As DNA, the CDR3 is TGCGCCAGCAGCCCTCCGGGGGGCGGGGAGCTGTTTTTT. Based on the CDR3 plus reference TRBV5-1 and TRBJ2-2, the full variable domain is KAGVTQTPRYLIKTRGQQVTLSCSPISGHRSVSWYQQTPGQGLQFLFEYFSETQRNKGNFPGRFSGRQFSNSRSEMNVSTLELGDSALYLCASSPPGGGELFFGEGSRLTVL.

CDR3 in amino acids: CASSLVGGLETQYF. For the CDR3, the DNA is TGCGCCAGCAGCTTGGTGGGCGGCTTGGAGACCCAGTACTTC. The chain couples TRBV5-1 to TRBJ2-5, with D uncertain. V was cut by 0 bases and J by 5 bases, with 11 bases left in between. Germline V gene lookup returns CDR1 SGHRS and CDR2 YFSETQ. The CDR3 extends over 14 amino acids.

The chain uses TRBV18 and TRBJ1-5; the match to TRBD1 covers 8 bases. CDR1 is KGHSH, CDR2 LQKENI, per germline. The CDR3 covers 16 residues. V lost 6 bases to trimming and J lost 1 base; unmatched junction nucleotides: 8. Here the CDR3 DNA reads TGTGCCAGCTCCAACGACAGGGGTGGGAGCAATCAGCCCCAGCATTTT. Translating gives CASSNDRGGSNQPQHF.